Shown below are 18 T cell receptor beta chains from a single sample sequenced in a study of blood T cells in healthy people across ages. The authors ran a second PCR of about 7 to 12 cycles using a sample-barcoded 5' primer and a J-beta primer mix. TCRdb recomputed calls from the 5' RACE reads with MiXCR, one row per CDR3 protein. The table lists about 1.8 million distinct CDR3 sequences, roughly 49% of them singletons. Input material: blood. Receptors originate from a woman between 40 and 55 years old in good health.

This clonotype was found a few times. V usage is TRBV29-1 and J usage is TRBJ2-1, with TRBD2 matching 13 bases. The germline gives CDR1 SQVTM, CDR2 ANQGSEA. The CDR3 contains 13 residues. J lost 10 bases, V lost 7 bases, and 7 bases had no gene match. The CDR3 nucleotides are TGCAGCGGGAGGACTAGCGGGGGTGGAGAGCAGTTCTTC. It codes for CSGRTSGGGEQFF.

The J gene is TRBJ2-7, the V gene TRBV4-1; 11 nucleotides match TRBD2. Germline V lookup: CDR1 MGHRA, CDR2 YSYEKL. V trimming: 4 bases; J trimming: 0 bases; junction bases outside the gene matches: 8. The length of the CDR3 is 17 residues. DNA of the CDR3: TGCGCCAGCAGCCCGACTCAACTAGCGGGGGACTCCTACGAGCAGTACTTC. Its translation: CASSPTQLAGDSYEQYF.

The J gene is TRBJ2-3, the V gene TRBV6-5; possible D gene TRBD2, 6 bases. This CDR3 has 15 residues. CDR1 and CDR2 (germline): MNHEY, SVGAGI. The ends were cut back, 6 bases at V and 1 base at J, with 14 bases in the middle. This CDR3 is CASRFFWGGTDTQYF. CDR3 sequence (DNA): TGTGCCAGCAGATTTTTCTGGGGGGGCACAGATACGCAGTATTTT.

This chain uses TRBV14 with TRBJ2-4; no firm D call. The length of the CDR3 is 14 residues. The V end was cut by 1 base, the J end by 8 bases, with 12 bases between. The germline V gene has CDR1 SGHDN and CDR2 FVKESK. The CDR3 bases are TGTGCCAGCAGCCAAGCCCTTAGTTGGGACATTCAGTACTTC. Its protein product is CASSQALSWDIQYF.

V usage is TRBV27 and J usage is TRBJ1-6; the D is unclear. Trimming took off 2 bases at V and 13 bases at J, with 3 bases between the two ends. The CDR3 covers 10 residues. CDR1 and CDR2 (germline): MNHEY, SMNVEV (reference sequence). For the CDR3, the DNA is TGTGCCAGCAGTTTAGAGCCCCTCCACTTT. Translating it yields CASSLEPLHF.

The chain is built from TRBV3-1 and TRBJ1-4; 7 bases agree with TRBD1. V was clipped by 0 bases and J by 11 bases; unmatched bases: 15. From germline, CDR1 is LGHDT and CDR2 YNNKEL (reference sequence). This CDR3 has 17 residues. Written as DNA, the CDR3 is TGTGCCAGCAGCCAAGAGGGGCTACAGGGGTTGAGTGAGAAACTGTTTTTT. Amino acid sequence: CASSQEGLQGLSEKLFF.

The chain couples TRBV20-1 to TRBJ2-2; TRBD2 matches 7 bases. J lost 6 bases, V lost 3 bases, and 7 bases had no gene match. CDR1 is DFQATT and CDR2 is SNEGSKA in the germline V gene (reference sequence). The CDR3 runs to 14 residues. The CDR3 DNA is TGCAGTGCTAGTAGGACCAGCGGGGCCGGGGAGCTGTTTTTT. Its translation is CSASRTSGAGELFF.

As DNA, the CDR3 is TGCGCCAGCAGCACCCGAATCCCAGATACGCAGTATTTT. Translated: CASSTRIPDTQYF. The gene calls are TRBV5-1 and TRBJ2-3; D not certain. Trimming left V 4 bases short and J 4 bases short, with 10 bases between. This CDR3 spans 13 amino acids. Germline V gene lookup returns CDR1 SGHRS and CDR2 YFSETQ.

The rearrangement joins TRBV11-3 to TRBJ2-4, with D perhaps matching TRBD2 (5 bases). CDR1 SGHNT and CDR2 YENEEA come from the germline V gene. The CDR3 has 16 residues. V was cut by 0 bases and J by 0 bases, with 9 bases left in between. In DNA form, the CDR3 reads TGTGCCAGCAGCTTAGATCCCGGACTAGCCAAAAACATTCAGTACTTC. Translation gives CASSLDPGLAKNIQYF.

The V gene is TRBV27, the J gene TRBJ1-6; possible D gene TRBD1, 5 bases. This CDR3 is 14 amino acids long. The germline V gene has CDR1 MNHEY and CDR2 SMNVEV (reference sequence). The ends were cut back, 6 bases at V and 10 bases at J, with 16 bases in the middle. CDR3 nucleotides: TGTGCCAGCAGGCGGGGGGTATCAGGATCACCCCTCCACTTT. Encoded protein: CASRRGVSGSPLHF.

The V call is TRBV12-3 or TRBV12-4, the J call TRBJ1-4, with a tentative D call TRBD1 (5 bases). V shed 6 bases and J shed 5 bases, with 10 bases lying between them. The CDR3 is 13 residues long. The CDR3 nucleotides are TGTGCCAGCAGCCTGGGGGAGAATGAAAAACTGTTTTTT. It yields the protein CASSLGENEKLFF.

The J gene is TRBJ1-6, the V gene TRBV6-5; D is unclear. CDR1 and CDR2 (germline): MNHEY, SVGAGI. The V end was cut by 2 bases, the J end by 9 bases, with 14 bases between. The CDR3 consists of 15 residues. CDR3 residues: CASSYDIDEFSPLHF. The CDR3 coding sequence is TGTGCCAGCAGTTACGATATCGATGAGTTTTCACCCCTCCACTTT.

J is TRBJ2-7 and V is TRBV28; TRBD2 agrees at 7 bases. Trimming cost V 8 bases and J 3 bases; bases outside gene matches: 10. Per germline, CDR1 MDHEN and CDR2 SYDVKM. This CDR3 spans 14 amino acids. Here the CDR3 reads CASGARGEGYEQYF. The CDR3 bases are TGTGCCAGCGGAGCCCGCGGGGAGGGCTACGAGCAGTACTTC.

This chain joins TRBV10-3 and TRBJ2-7; TRBD1 matches at 7 bases. CDR3 size: 15 residues. The V gene end was trimmed by 5 bases and the J gene end by 0 bases; junction bases not matched to a gene: 7. Germline loops: CDR1 ENHRY, CDR2 SYGVKD. The CDR3 DNA is TGTGCCATCAGTTTAAGGGGACAGAGCTCCTACGAGCAGTACTTC. This gives the protein CAISLRGQSSYEQYF.

J is TRBJ2-1 and V is TRBV27; TRBD2 matches at 7 bases. Losses at the gene ends were 4 bases for V and 7 bases for J; bases not matched to a gene: 22. CDR3 length: 19 amino acids. Germline lookup yields CDR1 MNHEY and CDR2 SMNVEV (reference sequence). In DNA form, the CDR3 reads TGTGCCAGCAGTTCGACATTTGCAAGAGGGAGGGATCTCAAAAATGAGCAGTTCTTC. The encoded protein is CASSSTFARGRDLKNEQFF.

The rearrangement joins TRBV15 to TRBJ2-7; D gene uncertain. The CDR3 is made up of 16 amino acids. The germline V gene encodes CDR1 LNHNV and CDR2 YYDKDF (reference sequence). Trimming removed 1 base from V and 4 bases from J, with 17 bases in between. The CDR3 sequence is CATSRVEGVPRYEQYF. Written as DNA, the CDR3 is TGTGCCACCAGCAGAGTCGAAGGCGTTCCAAGGTACGAGCAGTACTTC.

In this sample, this clonotype turned up a few times. The chain recombines TRBV7-9 with TRBJ1-2, with D unclear. The CDR3 has 15 amino acids. Looked up from germline, CDR1 is SEHNR and CDR2 is FQNEAQ (reference sequence). V was cut by 0 bases and J by 8 bases, with 16 bases left in between. The chain's CDR3 is CASSLASPRPEGYTF. The CDR3 DNA follows: TGTGCCAGCAGCTTAGCTAGCCCTCGACCGGAAGGCTACACCTTC.

In DNA form, the CDR3 reads TGCAGCGTTGAGCCGCGGGGGGGCCTCTACAATGAGCAGTTCTTC. It translates to CSVEPRGGLYNEQFF. The chain has TRBV29-1 and TRBJ2-1, with TRBD2 matching over 9 bases. Germline-derived CDR1 and CDR2 are SQVTM and ANQGSEA. This CDR3 contains 15 residues. After removal of 3 bases from V and 3 bases from J, the junction contained 6 bases not matched to a gene.